This T cell receptor beta chain is drawn from a study of shared clonotypes between healthy human individuals. General study results and limits: Having only a few donors restricted how much genetic and exposure-history diversity was captured.

Germline CDR1 is MNHEY and CDR2 is SMNVEV (reference sequence). This CDR3 spans 17 amino acids. The V end was cut by 2 bases, the J end by 0 bases, with 14 bases between. This clone was found once. The antigen is unknown. Donors, healthy HIV-negative adults, lacked recent acute infections or vaccinations. Every contributor of samples was a Caucasian grown-up residing in Nashville, Tennessee. Unsorted PBMC DNA sequencing spanned ten immunoSEQ deep assay plates. Using immunoSEQ multiplex PCR, the repertoire was profiled, and TCRdb retains in-frame clones only, with some absent. This table holds over 400,000 clones, about 85% found once.

This receptor was identified in a woman between 35 and 50 years old in good health. Some clones in this sample may be carry-over from other donors' samples. Material for sequencing was PBMCs. The chain recombines TRBV27 with TRBJ2-1; D might be TRBD2 (5 bases). CDR3 protein: CASSLPSTGSSYNEQFF. The CDR3 DNA sequence: TGTGCCAGCAGTTTACCCTCGACGGGGAGCTCCTACAATGAGCAGTTCTTC.